One and the same sample provided the 32 T cell receptor beta chains below, sequenced in a study of blood T cell repertoires in COVID-19. Some clones are missing from TCRdb's copy, which holds only in-frame ones; the method was immunoSEQ multiplex PCR. Counted here are 90,000 to 100,000 clones, about 89% occurring once; the ten biggest clones make up roughly 5.1%. Material for sequencing was peripheral blood. All receptors derive from a man aged 55 to 70 with COVID-19, enrolled during active disease.

V and J are TRBV6-1 and TRBJ2-5, with D uncertain. The CDR3 is made up of 13 amino acids. Germline V gene data show CDR1 as MNHNS and CDR2 as SASEGT. V lost 0 bases, J lost 3 bases, and 5 bases lay in between. CDR3 DNA: TGTGCCAGCAGTGAAGCGGTAGAAGAGACCCAGTACTTC. Its translation: CASSEAVEETQYF.

The CDR3 coding sequence is TGTGCCAGCAGCATACTCCTAGAGAGAAGCACAGATACGCAGTATTTT. Amino acids: CASSILLERSTDTQYF. The chain employs TRBV5-6 and TRBJ2-3; D ambiguous. The CDR3 is 16 amino acids. Germline loops: CDR1 SGHDT, CDR2 YYEEEE. V lost 4 bases and J 0 bases, leaving 15 bases between the germline ends. Based on the CDR3 plus reference TRBV5-6 and TRBJ2-3, the full variable domain is DAGVTQSPTHLIKTRGQQVTLRCSPKSGHDTVSWYQQALGQGPQFIFQYYEEEERQRGNFPDRFSGHQFPNYSSELNVNALLLGDSALYLCASSILLERSTDTQYFGPGTRLTVL.

This clone was observed a handful of times. The chain carries TRBV11-2 and TRBJ2-2; D is undetermined. V lost 11 bases and J 1 base, leaving 11 bases between the germline ends. The CDR3 sequence is 13 residues long. From germline, CDR1 is SGHAT and CDR2 FQNNGV. CDR3: CAGARGNTGELFF. The CDR3 DNA follows: TGTGCCGGAGCGAGAGGGAACACCGGGGAGCTGTTTTTT. Complete variable domain (other parts from reference TRBV11-2 and TRBJ2-2): EAGVAQSPRYKIIEKRQSVAFWCNPISGHATLYWYQQILGQGPKLLIQFQNNGVVDDSQLPKDRFSAERLKGVDSTLKIQPAKLEDSAVYLCAGARGNTGELFFGEGSRLTVL.

J is TRBJ1-1 and V is TRBV29-1; 7 positions agree with TRBD1. This CDR3 contains 12 residues. Germline loops: CDR1 SQVTM, CDR2 ANQGSEA. The V segment lost 4 bases and the J segment 6 bases; nucleotides outside the gene matches: 5. The CDR3 sequence: CSVGQGDAEAFF. CDR3 coding DNA: TGCAGCGTTGGACAGGGTGACGCTGAAGCTTTCTTT.

The J gene is TRBJ2-7, the V gene TRBV3-1 (or the pseudogene TRBV3-2); D is ambiguous. Trimming stripped 4 bases from V and 2 bases from J, with 12 bases between. Germline V gives CDR1 LGHDT, CDR2 YNNKEL (reference sequence). The CDR3 runs 14 residues. CDR3 amino acids: CASSPGWVPYEQYF. The CDR3 bases are TGTGCCAGCAGCCCAGGCTGGGTCCCCTACGAGCAGTACTTC.

The chain has TRBV13 and TRBJ1-2; TRBD1 aligns across 8 bases. The V gene's germline CDR1 is PRHDT and CDR2 FYEKMQ (reference sequence). V shed 6 bases, J shed 8 bases, and the junction held 8 bases outside the gene matches. The CDR3 sequence is 13 residues long. The CDR3, as DNA: TGTGCCAGCAGTTCGGACAGGGTGAAGGGCTACACCTTC. Protein: CASSSDRVKGYTF.

The V and J genes are TRBV24-1 and TRBJ1-5; tentative D call: TRBD1 (6 bases). The CDR3 is made up of 14 amino acids. Germline CDR1 is KGHDR and CDR2 is SFDVKD. Deletions cut 5 bases from V and 3 bases from J, with 10 bases between. CDR3 bases: TGTGCCACCAGTGTGGACAGATACAATCAGCCCCAGCATTTT. Translation gives CATSVDRYNQPQHF.

The chain uses TRBV4-2 and TRBJ2-3; D is possibly TRBD2 (5 bases). The germline gives CDR1 LGHNA, CDR2 YNFKEQ. V was shortened by 0 bases and J by 4 bases, with 11 bases between the two germline ends. This CDR3 contains 15 residues. DNA of the CDR3: TGTGCCAGCAGCCAAGATAGGAGGAGTTCAGATACGCAGTATTTT. Translation: CASSQDRRSSDTQYF.

This rearrangement joins TRBV7-9 to TRBJ1-1; TRBD1 aligns across 8 bases. V shed 6 bases, J shed 0 bases, and the junction held 6 bases outside the gene matches. The CDR3 is made up of 15 amino acids. From germline, CDR1 is SEHNR and CDR2 FQNEAQ (reference sequence). The CDR3 is CASRSRQGMNTEAFF. In DNA, the CDR3 is TGTGCCAGCAGGTCCCGACAGGGGATGAACACTGAAGCTTTCTTT.

The chain couples TRBV7-2 to TRBJ2-4; 13 bases match TRBD2. Germline V gives CDR1 SGHTA, CDR2 FQGNSA. The V and J ends lost 1 base and 0 bases, in that order; junction bases with no gene match: 6. The CDR3 has 19 residues. The CDR3 is CASSLVGTSGVGAKNIQYF. The CDR3 DNA is TGTGCCAGCAGCTTAGTCGGGACTAGCGGGGTGGGAGCCAAAAACATTCAGTACTTC.

The V call is TRBV3-1 (or the pseudogene TRBV3-2), the J call TRBJ2-1; a possible D gene is TRBD2 (5 bases). CDR1 is LGHDT and CDR2 is YNNKEL in the germline V gene (reference sequence). This CDR3 has 15 residues. V lost 4 bases and J lost 10, with 20 bases in between. As DNA, the CDR3 is TGTGCCAGCAGCCCGATGTCCTTAGCGACGAAAGAGCAGTTCTTC. It specifies CASSPMSLATKEQFF.

This rearrangement joins TRBV30 to TRBJ2-7; TRBD2 matches at 9 bases. The CDR3 spans 15 residues. The germline CDR1 and CDR2 sequences are GTSNPN and SVGIG (reference sequence). V was clipped by 2 bases and J by 4 bases; unmatched bases: 9. CDR3 sequence: CAWSPRRTSVYEQYF. In nucleotides, the CDR3 is TGTGCCTGGAGTCCGCGGCGGACTAGCGTGTACGAGCAGTACTTC.

The chain couples TRBV14 to TRBJ2-1; 7 bases match TRBD1. V dropped 4 bases and J dropped 1; count of bases not matched to a gene: 7. Germline V gene sequence: CDR1 SGHDN, CDR2 FVKESK. The CDR3 is 16 amino acids. The CDR3 region has the DNA TGTGCCAGCAGCCGAAACAGGGGTCAGTCCTACAATGAGCAGTTCTTC. Residues: CASSRNRGQSYNEQFF.

The chain employs TRBV28 and TRBJ1-5, with 9 bases identical to TRBD1. V gave up 0 bases and J gave up 1 base; unmatched junction bases: 1. The CDR3 is 16 amino acids. Germline V gene lookup returns CDR1 MDHEN and CDR2 SYDVKM. Here the CDR3 DNA reads TGTGCCAGCAGTTTATGGACAGGGGGAAGCAATCAGCCCCAGCATTTT. Protein product: CASSLWTGGSNQPQHF.

The chain joins TRBV24-1 to TRBJ2-7; the match to TRBD1 covers 8 bases. This CDR3 is built from 13 residues. Germline V gives CDR1 KGHDR, CDR2 SFDVKD. With 3 bases clipped from V and 6 bases from J, the junction kept 3 bases outside the gene matches. The CDR3 bases are TGTGCCACCAGTGATCAAACAGGGGGCGAGCAGTACTTC. Amino acid sequence: CATSDQTGGEQYF.

As concerns this clone: Other DNA sequences in the sample encode the same CDR3. The rearrangement uses TRBV10-1 and TRBJ2-1; 7 bases match TRBD1. V was pared by 6 bases and J by 5 bases, with 7 bases of the junction left unmatched. Germline values: CDR1 WNHNN, CDR2 SYGVQD (reference sequence). CDR3 length: 14 amino acids. Here the CDR3 reads CASSSGTENNEQFF. The CDR3 bases are TGCGCCAGCAGCTCCGGGACAGAGAACAATGAGCAGTTCTTC.

The rearrangement joins TRBV24-1 to TRBJ2-1; maybe TRBD2 (6 bases). The V gene lost 5 bases and the J gene lost 4 bases, with 20 bases spanning the gap. Germline V lookup: CDR1 KGHDR, CDR2 SFDVKD. The CDR3 is 17 amino acids. DNA for the CDR3: TGTGCCACCAGTGTCGGGCATACCGGGACTGGTTACAATGAGCAGTTCTTC. This encodes CATSVGHTGTGYNEQFF.

This chain connects TRBV19 to TRBJ2-1; D unclear. CDR3 length equals 11 residues. Germline values: CDR1 LNHDA, CDR2 SQIVND (reference sequence). The V and J ends lost 7 bases and 5 bases respectively, with 6 bases between them. CDR3 protein: CASTSHNEQFF. In nucleotides, the CDR3 is TGTGCCAGTACCAGTCACAATGAGCAGTTCTTC. The full variable domain, with the rest looked up from reference TRBV19 and TRBJ2-1, is DGGITQSPKYLFRKEGQNVTLSCEQNLNHDAMYWYRQDPGQGLRLIYYSQIVNDFQKGDIAEGYSVSREKKESFPLTVTSAQKNPTAFYLCASTSHNEQFFGPGTRLTVL.

V is TRBV12-3 or TRBV12-4 and J is TRBJ2-1; D call uncertain. The V end was cut by 6 bases, the J end by 7 bases, with 10 bases between. The CDR3 spans 12 residues. Here the CDR3 reads CASSLSRNEQFF. The DNA of the CDR3 is TGTGCCAGCAGCCTATCCCGGAATGAGCAGTTCTTC.

The chain links TRBV18 to TRBJ2-1; 16 positions agree with TRBD2. This CDR3 is 15 amino acids long. Germline V gene sequence: CDR1 KGHSH, CDR2 LQKENI. Trimming took 3 bases from V and 7 from J; bases not matched to a gene: 0. CDR3 sequence: CASSPGLAGGNEQFF. The CDR3 DNA sequence: TGTGCCAGCTCACCGGGACTAGCGGGAGGGAATGAGCAGTTCTTC.

This sequence joins TRBV11-2 and TRBJ2-3; unclear D gene. CDR1 and CDR2 from the germline V gene are SGHAT and FQNNGV. V lost 4 bases, J lost 7 bases, and 9 bases lay in between. This CDR3 comprises 12 residues. This CDR3 is CASSSSRHTQYF. CDR3 DNA: TGTGCCAGCAGCTCCTCTCGTCATACGCAGTATTTT.

This clone was seen a single time. V is TRBV19 and J is TRBJ2-7; no reliable D call. Trimming pared 5 bases from V and 6 bases from J, leaving 11 bases between. Germline V CDR1 and CDR2: LNHDA, SQIVND (reference sequence). The CDR3 contains 12 residues. The CDR3 reads CASSSQLGEQYF. In nucleotides, the CDR3 is TGTGCCAGTAGTTCTCAGCTAGGCGAGCAGTACTTC.

CDR3 sequence reads: CASSSYMDFMNTEAFF. CDR3 nucleotide sequence: TGTGCCAGCAGCTCGTATATGGACTTTATGAACACTGAAGCTTTCTTT. The chain carries TRBV7-9 and TRBJ1-1; D unclear. Trimming took 4 bases from V and 0 from J, leaving 15 bases between them. This CDR3 has 16 residues. Germline V gives CDR1 SEHNR, CDR2 FQNEAQ (reference sequence).

CDR3 DNA: TGTGCCATCAGTGAGTCGATGGTCCGGGACAGGGGGCCAGACGAGCAGTACTTC. It translates to CAISESMVRDRGPDEQYF. The chain has TRBV10-3 and TRBJ2-7; 12 nucleotides agree with TRBD1. Looked up from germline, CDR1 is ENHRY and CDR2 is SYGVKD. This CDR3 spans 18 amino acids. Trimming cost V 0 bases and J 5 bases; bases outside gene matches: 11.

The gene calls are TRBV29-1 and TRBJ2-5; 9 bases fit TRBD2. Trimming at V came to 4 bases and at J to 1 base, leaving 4 bases not matched to a gene. The CDR3 sequence is 14 residues long. CDR1 is SQVTM, CDR2 ANQGSEA, per germline. CDR3 sequence reads: CSVGAGGRQETQYF. In nucleotides, the CDR3 is TGCAGCGTTGGAGCGGGAGGTCGCCAAGAGACCCAGTACTTC.

The chain joins TRBV3-1 (or the pseudogene TRBV3-2) to TRBJ2-5; D possibly corresponds to TRBD1 (6 bases). Germline loops: CDR1 LGHDT, CDR2 YNNKEL (reference sequence). The length of the CDR3 is 12 residues. Trimming removed 10 bases at V and 0 bases at J, with 9 bases between. The CDR3 sequence is CAIQGYQETQYF. The CDR3 nucleotides read TGTGCCATTCAGGGGTACCAAGAGACCCAGTACTTC.

In this sample, this clone turned up once. The chain joins TRBV18 to TRBJ2-7, with TRBD1 matching 9 bases. The CDR3 is 16 amino acids. Germline V lookup: CDR1 KGHSH, CDR2 LQKENI. V lost 6 bases, J lost 5 bases, and 14 bases stayed unmatched. CDR3 amino acids: CASSGGPGQGHNEQYF. The CDR3 nucleotides are TGTGCCAGCTCCGGCGGTCCGGGACAGGGACACAACGAGCAGTACTTC.

The chain employs TRBV24-1 and TRBJ2-3; 7 bases map to TRBD2. This CDR3 spans 15 amino acids. In germline, CDR1 is KGHDR, CDR2 SFDVKD. Trimming cost V 3 bases and J 2 bases; bases outside gene matches: 4. The CDR3 sequence: CATSDGTTATDTQYF. For the CDR3, the DNA is TGTGCCACCAGTGATGGGACTACCGCCACAGATACGCAGTATTTT.

J is TRBJ2-5 and V is TRBV18, with 7 bases that match TRBD1. CDR3 length: 15 amino acids. The junction had 5 bases not matched to a gene; V was cut back by 4 bases and J by 0 bases. Germline V CDR1 and CDR2: KGHSH, LQKENI. CDR3 region: CASSLRTGYQETQYF. Written as DNA, the CDR3 is TGTGCCAGCTCACTCCGGACAGGTTACCAAGAGACCCAGTACTTC.

The V gene is TRBV28, the J gene TRBJ2-3; D is possibly TRBD1 (5 bases). The germline CDR1 and CDR2 sequences are MDHEN and SYDVKM. Between the trimmed V and J ends, which lost 1 base and 2 bases, there was a span of 16 bases. The CDR3 spans 17 residues. The CDR3 region is CASSLYGQGTLTDTQYF. The CDR3 DNA follows: TGTGCCAGCAGTTTATACGGGCAGGGTACCCTCACAGATACGCAGTATTTT.

The genes are TRBV7-9 and TRBJ2-7, with D perhaps TRBD1 (10 bases). This CDR3 region has 17 residues. V was cut by 9 bases and J by 4 bases, with 28 bases left in between. Germline loops: CDR1 SEHNR, CDR2 FQNEAQ (reference sequence). The CDR3: CASNGQGVSGRVYEQYF. The CDR3 DNA sequence: TGTGCCAGTAACGGACAGGGGGTTAGCGGGAGAGTATACGAGCAGTACTTC.

The chain couples TRBV19 to TRBJ1-5; 8 bases map to TRBD1. The V gene end was trimmed by 5 bases and the J gene end by 9 bases; junction bases not matched to a gene: 9. Looked up from germline, CDR1 is LNHDA and CDR2 is SQIVND (reference sequence). The CDR3 has 14 amino acids. CDR3 coding DNA: TGTGCCAGTAGTTTCGGACAGGGCCCTAGGCCCCAGCATTTT. This sequence encodes CASSFGQGPRPQHF.